These 15 T cell receptor beta chains were all obtained from the same sample, sequenced in a study of blood T cell repertoires in COVID-19. The data were produced by immunoSEQ multiplex PCR, yet TCRdb's version contains in-frame clones alone and is incomplete. Among roughly 250,000 clones listed, around nine tenths were seen once. Sequencing was carried out using peripheral blood. These receptors were collected from a man aged 25-45 years with acute or convalescent COVID-19.

The chain employs TRBV6-5 and TRBJ2-7; 8 positions match TRBD1. The CDR3 has 14 amino acids. Germline CDR1 and CDR2: MNHEY and SVGAGI. Trimming took 5 bases from V and 3 from J; bases not matched to a gene: 6. The DNA for the CDR3 is TGTGCCAGCAGTCTCTCCGGGACAGGCTACGAGCAGTACTTC. This translates into CASSLSGTGYEQYF.

V gene TRBV7-8 combines with J gene TRBJ1-1; D unclear. The germline V gene encodes CDR1 SGHVS and CDR2 FQNEAQ. The CDR3 covers 13 residues. V gave up 1 base and J gave up 7 bases, with 10 bases separating them. The DNA for the CDR3 is TGTGCCAGCAGCTTAGTTTTAGCGTATGAAGCTTTCTTT. Protein: CASSLVLAYEAFF.

Concerning this clone: The same CDR3 arises from other DNA sequences in this sample as well. This rearrangement joins TRBV6-6 to TRBJ1-5; D is unresolved. CDR3 length equals 13 residues. V was cut by 7 bases and J by 1 base, with 8 bases left in between. Germline loops: CDR1 MNHNY, CDR2 SVGAGI (reference sequence). CDR3 residues: CASMGGSNQPQHF. CDR3 bases: TGTGCCAGCATGGGAGGGAGCAATCAGCCCCAGCATTTT.

The chain links TRBV27 to TRBJ1-6; 9 nucleotides line up with TRBD1. Germline values: CDR1 MNHEY, CDR2 SMNVEV (reference sequence). This CDR3 spans 14 amino acids. V gave up 6 bases and J gave up 7 bases; unmatched junction bases: 4. CDR3 amino acids: CASRGQGRNSPLHF. The CDR3 nucleotides read TGTGCCAGCAGAGGACAGGGGCGGAATTCACCCCTCCACTTT.

The gene calls are TRBV3-1 (or the pseudogene TRBV3-2) and TRBJ2-7, with a weak D call TRBD2 (5 bases). The CDR3 has 13 residues. V lost 1 base and J 2 bases, leaving 6 bases between the germline ends. The germline gives CDR1 LGHDT, CDR2 YNNKEL (reference sequence). CDR3 DNA sequence: TGTGCCAGCAGCCAAGCGGGAACCTACGAGCAGTACTTC. This translates into CASSQAGTYEQYF.

The CDR3 DNA reads TGTGCCTGCCTTTCGGGGGGCAGAATCAATGAGCAGTTCTTC. It encodes CACLSGGRINEQFF. This sequence joins TRBV30 and TRBJ2-1; D is perhaps TRBD2 (7 bases). Per the germline V gene, CDR1 is GTSNPN and CDR2 is SVGIG (reference sequence). This CDR3 has 14 residues. V gave up 6 bases and J gave up 6 bases, with 18 bases separating them.

The rearrangement joins TRBV15 to TRBJ2-7; perhaps TRBD2 as D (5 bases). This CDR3 is 12 amino acids long. Per germline, CDR1 LNHNV and CDR2 YYDKDF (reference sequence). The ends were cut back, 4 bases at V and 6 bases at J, with 10 bases in the middle. DNA of the CDR3: TGTGCCACCAGCACGGGGTTCCTCGAGCAGTACTTC. This codes for CATSTGFLEQYF.

The CDR3 sequence is CASSGGYSLYGYTF. CDR3 DNA sequence: TGTGCCAGCAGTGGAGGGTACTCTCTCTATGGCTACACCTTC. The rearrangement links TRBV2 to TRBJ1-2; D gene unclear. Trimming stripped 4 bases from V and 4 bases from J, with 13 bases between. This CDR3 contains 14 residues. The V gene's germline CDR1 is SNHLY and CDR2 FYNNEI.

The J gene is TRBJ2-3, the V gene TRBV9; perhaps TRBD1 as D (6 bases). The CDR3 has 15 amino acids. Germline CDR1 and CDR2: SGDLS and YYNGEE. Trimming removed 6 bases from V and 1 base from J, with 15 bases in between. In nucleotides, the CDR3 is TGTGCCAGCACCACAGGGAGCCGCGGCACAGATACGCAGTATTTT. As protein: CASTTGSRGTDTQYF. The whole variable domain, filled in from reference TRBV9 and TRBJ2-3, reads DSGVTQTPKHLITATGQRVTLRCSPRSGDLSVYWYQQSLDQGLQFLIQYYNGEERAKGNILERFSAQQFPDLHSELNLSSLELGDSALYFCASTTGSRGTDTQYFGPGTRLTVL.

This sequence joins TRBV28 and TRBJ2-7; perhaps TRBD2 as D (5 bases). Germline values: CDR1 MDHEN, CDR2 SYDVKM. Trimming took off 4 bases at V and 6 bases at J, with 16 bases between the two ends. The CDR3 length is 14 residues. The CDR3 protein is CASSSTSPSPEQYF. The CDR3 DNA reads as TGTGCCAGCAGTTCAACTAGTCCCAGTCCCGAGCAGTACTTC.

This CDR3 is CASGRTPGQPQHF. CDR3 sequence (DNA): TGCGCCAGCGGTCGAACTCCAGGGCAGCCCCAGCATTTT. The chain carries TRBV5-1 and TRBJ1-5; possible D gene TRBD1, 5 bases. V was cut by 7 bases and J by 7 bases, with 15 bases left in between. The CDR3 length is 13 residues. In germline, CDR1 is SGHRS, CDR2 YFSETQ.

The CDR3 loop reads CASGEIGTTPGTDTQYF. DNA for the CDR3: TGTGCCAGCGGGGAGATCGGGACAACCCCTGGCACAGATACGCAGTATTTT. The chain recombines TRBV7-9 with TRBJ2-3; D is possibly TRBD1 (6 bases). Germline V CDR1 and CDR2: SEHNR, FQNEAQ (reference sequence). This CDR3 spans 17 amino acids. V lost 8 bases and J 1 base, leaving 22 bases between the germline ends.

This chain joins TRBV14 and TRBJ1-2; D gene unclear. Germline V CDR1 and CDR2: SGHDN, FVKESK. Trimming stripped 3 bases from V and 4 bases from J, with 6 bases between. There are 12 residues in the CDR3. In nucleotides, the CDR3 is TGTGCCAGCAGCCACGGAGGCTATGGCTACACCTTC. Translating gives CASSHGGYGYTF.

The chain couples TRBV5-1 to TRBJ2-1, with TRBD2 identical over 10 bases. With V trimmed by 4 bases and J by 1 base, 14 bases remained unmatched. Germline CDR1 and CDR2: SGHRS and YFSETQ. This CDR3 comprises 19 residues. The CDR3 spells CASSPIAGGILSSYNEQFF. The CDR3 nucleotides are TGCGCCAGCAGCCCCATAGCGGGAGGAATTTTAAGTTCCTACAATGAGCAGTTCTTC.

The rearrangement links TRBV5-5 to TRBJ2-7; 11 bases fit TRBD2. The CDR3 is made up of 16 amino acids. The ends lost 0 bases at V and 4 bases at J; junction bases unmatched: 6. Germline loops: CDR1 SGHKS, CDR2 YYEKEE (reference sequence). CDR3 nucleotides: TGTGCCAGCAGCTTGGGGATAGCGGGAGGGCAGTACGAGCAGTACTTC. This sequence encodes CASSLGIAGGQYEQYF. The full variable domain, rest sourced from reference TRBV5-5 and TRBJ2-7, is DAGVTQSPTHLIKTRGQQVTLRCSPISGHKSVSWYQQVLGQGPQFIFQYYEKEERGRGNFPDRFSARQFPNYSSELNVNALLLGDSALYLCASSLGIAGGQYEQYFGPGTRLTVT.